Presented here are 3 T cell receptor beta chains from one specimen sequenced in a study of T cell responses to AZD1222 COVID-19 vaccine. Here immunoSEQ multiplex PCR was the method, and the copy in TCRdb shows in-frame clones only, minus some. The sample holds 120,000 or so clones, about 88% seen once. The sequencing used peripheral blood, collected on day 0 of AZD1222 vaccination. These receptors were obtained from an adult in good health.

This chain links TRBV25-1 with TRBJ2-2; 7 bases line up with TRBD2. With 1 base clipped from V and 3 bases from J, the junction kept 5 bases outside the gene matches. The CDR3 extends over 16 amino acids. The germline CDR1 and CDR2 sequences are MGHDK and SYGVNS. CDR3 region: CASSEFGRTDTGELFF. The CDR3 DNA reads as TGTGCCAGCAGTGAATTCGGGAGGACCGACACCGGGGAGCTGTTTTTT.

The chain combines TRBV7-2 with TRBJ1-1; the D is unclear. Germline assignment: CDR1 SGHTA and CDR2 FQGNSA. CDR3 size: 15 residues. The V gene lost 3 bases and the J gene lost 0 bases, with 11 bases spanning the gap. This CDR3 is CASSLGPLMNTEAFF. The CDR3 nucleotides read TGTGCCAGCAGCTTGGGCCCCCTTATGAACACTGAAGCTTTCTTT.

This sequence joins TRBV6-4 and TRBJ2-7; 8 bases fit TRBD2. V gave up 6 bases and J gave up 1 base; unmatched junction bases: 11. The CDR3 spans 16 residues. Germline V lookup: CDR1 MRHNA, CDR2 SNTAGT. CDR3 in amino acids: CASSCRPSGRSYEQYF. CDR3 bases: TGTGCCAGCAGCTGTCGGCCTAGCGGGCGATCCTACGAGCAGTACTTC.